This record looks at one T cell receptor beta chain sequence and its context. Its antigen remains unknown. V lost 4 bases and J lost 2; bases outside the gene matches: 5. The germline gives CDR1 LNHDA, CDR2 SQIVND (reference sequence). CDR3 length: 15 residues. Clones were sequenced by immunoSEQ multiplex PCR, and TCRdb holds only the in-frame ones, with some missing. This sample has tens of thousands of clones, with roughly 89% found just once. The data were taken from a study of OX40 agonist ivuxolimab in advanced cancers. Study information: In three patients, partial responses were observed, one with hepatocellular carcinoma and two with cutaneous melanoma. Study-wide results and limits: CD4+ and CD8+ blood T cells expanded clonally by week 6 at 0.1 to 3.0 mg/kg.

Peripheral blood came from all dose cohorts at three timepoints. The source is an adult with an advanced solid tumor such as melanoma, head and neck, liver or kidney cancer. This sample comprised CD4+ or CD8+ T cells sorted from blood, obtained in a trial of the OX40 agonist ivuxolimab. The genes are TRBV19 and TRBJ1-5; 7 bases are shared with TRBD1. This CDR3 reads CASSRTGRGNQPQHF. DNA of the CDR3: TGTGCCAGTAGTAGGACAGGCCGTGGCAATCAGCCCCAGCATTTT.